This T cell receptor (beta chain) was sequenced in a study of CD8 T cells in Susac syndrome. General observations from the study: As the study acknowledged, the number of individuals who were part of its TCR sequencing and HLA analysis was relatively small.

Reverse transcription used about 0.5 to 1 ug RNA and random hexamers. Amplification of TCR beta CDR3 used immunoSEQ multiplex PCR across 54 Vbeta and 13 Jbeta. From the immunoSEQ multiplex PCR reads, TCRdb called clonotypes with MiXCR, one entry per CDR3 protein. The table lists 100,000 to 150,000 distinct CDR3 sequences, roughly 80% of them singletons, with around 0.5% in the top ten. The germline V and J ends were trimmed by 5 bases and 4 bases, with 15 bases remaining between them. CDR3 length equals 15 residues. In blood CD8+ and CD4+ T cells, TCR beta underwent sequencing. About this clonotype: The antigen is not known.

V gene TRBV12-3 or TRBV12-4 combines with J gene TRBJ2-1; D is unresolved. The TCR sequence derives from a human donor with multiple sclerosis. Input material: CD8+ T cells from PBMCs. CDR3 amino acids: CASSPVDKIYNEQFF. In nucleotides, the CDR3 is TGTGCCAGCAGTCCCGTGGATAAAATTTACAATGAGCAGTTCTTC.